The T cell receptor beta chain under discussion was sequenced for a study of chemoradiotherapy in HPV16-positive cancers. This clone has just a few counts. The germline V gene encodes CDR1 MNHEY and CDR2 SMNVEV (reference sequence). Between the trimmed V and J ends, which lost 3 bases and 1 base, there was a span of 6 bases. This CDR3 spans 13 amino acids. Assay: immunoSEQ multiplex PCR; the TCRdb copy retains only in-frame clones and omits some. The sample includes 9,500 to 12,000 clones, around 68% seen only once; the top ten take 36%. The chain links TRBV27 to TRBJ1-1; D gene uncertain. This sequence originates from a human donor with HPV-associated anogenital cancer. This material was obtained from a patient who underwent chemoradiotherapy. In nucleotides, the CDR3 is TGTGCCAGCAGTTTTCGTCGGAACACTGAAGCTTTCTTT. This gives the protein CASSFRRNTEAFF.